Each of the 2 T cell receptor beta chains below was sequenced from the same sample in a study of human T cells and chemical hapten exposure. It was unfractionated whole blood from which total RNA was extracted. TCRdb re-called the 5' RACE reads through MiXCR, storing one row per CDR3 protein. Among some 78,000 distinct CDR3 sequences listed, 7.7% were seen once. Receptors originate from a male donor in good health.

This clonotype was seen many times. Here the CDR3 reads CSVVPPGVSYEQYF. The CDR3 DNA follows: TGCAGCGTTGTCCCGCCAGGGGTGAGCTACGAGCAGTACTTC. V is TRBV29-1 and J is TRBJ2-7, with a weak D call TRBD1 (6 bases). V shed 4 bases and J shed 3 bases, with 16 bases lying between them. The CDR3 has 14 residues. Looked up from germline, CDR1 is SQVTM and CDR2 is ANQGSEA.

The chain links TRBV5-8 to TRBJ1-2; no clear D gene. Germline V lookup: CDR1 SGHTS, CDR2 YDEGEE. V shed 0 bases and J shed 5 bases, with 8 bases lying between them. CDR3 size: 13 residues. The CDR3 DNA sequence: TGTGCCAGCAGCTTGGCGGGGTATTATGGCTACACCTTC. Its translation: CASSLAGYYGYTF.